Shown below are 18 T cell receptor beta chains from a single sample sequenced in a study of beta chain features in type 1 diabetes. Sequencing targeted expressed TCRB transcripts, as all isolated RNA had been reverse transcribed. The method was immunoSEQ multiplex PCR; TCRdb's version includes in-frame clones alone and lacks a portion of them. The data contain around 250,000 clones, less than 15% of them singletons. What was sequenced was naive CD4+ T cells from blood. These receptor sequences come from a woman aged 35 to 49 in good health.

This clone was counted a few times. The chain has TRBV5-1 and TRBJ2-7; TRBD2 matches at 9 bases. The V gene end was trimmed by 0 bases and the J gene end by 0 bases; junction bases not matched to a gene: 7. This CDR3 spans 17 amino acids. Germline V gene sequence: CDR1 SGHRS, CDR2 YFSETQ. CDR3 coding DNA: TGCGCCAGCAGCTTGGGACTAGCGGCCCGGAGCTCCTACGAGCAGTACTTC. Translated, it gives CASSLGLAARSSYEQYF. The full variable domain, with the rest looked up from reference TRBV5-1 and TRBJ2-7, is KAGVTQTPRYLIKTRGQQVTLSCSPISGHRSVSWYQQTPGQGLQFLFEYFSETQRNKGNFPGRFSGRQFSNSRSEMNVSTLELGDSALYLCASSLGLAARSSYEQYFGPGTRLTVT.

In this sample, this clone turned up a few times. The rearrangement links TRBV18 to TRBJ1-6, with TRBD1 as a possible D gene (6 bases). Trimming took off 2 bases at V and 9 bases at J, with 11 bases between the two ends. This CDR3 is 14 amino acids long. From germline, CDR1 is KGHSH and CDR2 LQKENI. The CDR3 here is CASSPETGGSPLHF. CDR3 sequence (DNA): TGTGCCAGCTCACCAGAGACAGGTGGTTCACCCCTCCACTTT.

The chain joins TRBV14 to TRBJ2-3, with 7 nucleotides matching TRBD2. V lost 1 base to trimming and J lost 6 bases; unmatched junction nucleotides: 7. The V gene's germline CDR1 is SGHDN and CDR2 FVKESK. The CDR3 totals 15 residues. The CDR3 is CASSQASGSGDTQYF. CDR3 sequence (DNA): TGTGCCAGCAGCCAAGCTAGCGGCTCGGGGGATACGCAGTATTTT.

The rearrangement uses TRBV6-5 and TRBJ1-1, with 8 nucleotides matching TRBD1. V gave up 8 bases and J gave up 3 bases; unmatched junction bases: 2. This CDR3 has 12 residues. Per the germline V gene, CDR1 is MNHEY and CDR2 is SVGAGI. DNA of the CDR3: TGTGCCAGCGGACAGGGAGACACTGAAGCTTTCTTT. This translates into CASGQGDTEAFF.

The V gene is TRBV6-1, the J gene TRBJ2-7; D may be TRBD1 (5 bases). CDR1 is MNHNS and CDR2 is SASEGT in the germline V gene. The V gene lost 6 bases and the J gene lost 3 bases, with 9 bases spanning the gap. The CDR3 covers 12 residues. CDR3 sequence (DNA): TGTGCCAGCAGGGGGCCTTACTACGAGCAGTACTTC. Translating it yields CASRGPYYEQYF.

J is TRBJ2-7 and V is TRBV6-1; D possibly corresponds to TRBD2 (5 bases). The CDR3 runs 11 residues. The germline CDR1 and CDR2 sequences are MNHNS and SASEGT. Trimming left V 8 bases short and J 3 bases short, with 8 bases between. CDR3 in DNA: TGTGCCAGCGGAGGACGCTACGAGCAGTACTTC. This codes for CASGGRYEQYF.

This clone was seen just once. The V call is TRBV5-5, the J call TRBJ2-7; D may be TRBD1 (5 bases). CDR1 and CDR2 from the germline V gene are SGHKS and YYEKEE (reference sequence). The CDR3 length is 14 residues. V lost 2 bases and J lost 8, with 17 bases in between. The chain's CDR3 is CASSFTGDLRQQYF. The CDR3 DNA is TGTGCCAGCAGCTTCACAGGTGATCTACGACAGCAGTACTTC.

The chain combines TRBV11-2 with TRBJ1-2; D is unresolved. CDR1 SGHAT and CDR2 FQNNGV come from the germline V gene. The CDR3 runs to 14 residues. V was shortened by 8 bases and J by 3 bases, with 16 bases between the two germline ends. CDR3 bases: TGTGCCAGCGCCCCAACAGACGGCTACTATGGCTACACCTTC. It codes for CASAPTDGYYGYTF.

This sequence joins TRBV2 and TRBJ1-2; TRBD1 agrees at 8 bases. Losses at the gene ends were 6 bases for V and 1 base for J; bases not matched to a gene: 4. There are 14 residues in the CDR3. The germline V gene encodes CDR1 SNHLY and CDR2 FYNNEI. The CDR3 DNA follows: TGTGCCAGCAGCCTCGACAGGGGTAACTATGGCTACACCTTC. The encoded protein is CASSLDRGNYGYTF.

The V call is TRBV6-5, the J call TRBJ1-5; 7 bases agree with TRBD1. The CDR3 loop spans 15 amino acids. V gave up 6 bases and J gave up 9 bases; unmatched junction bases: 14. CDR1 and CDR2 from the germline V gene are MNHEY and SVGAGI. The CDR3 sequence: CASRPLTGMLWPQHF. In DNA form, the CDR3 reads TGTGCCAGCAGGCCATTGACAGGGATGCTTTGGCCCCAGCATTTT.

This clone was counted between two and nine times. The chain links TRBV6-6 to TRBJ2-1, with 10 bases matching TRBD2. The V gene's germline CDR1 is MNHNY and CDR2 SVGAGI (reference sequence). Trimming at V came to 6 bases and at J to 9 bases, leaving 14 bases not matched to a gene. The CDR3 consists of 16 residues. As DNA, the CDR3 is TGTGCCAGCAGCCCTCCACCAGCGGGGGGGCCAGGTGAGCAGTTCTTC. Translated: CASSPPPAGGPGEQFF.

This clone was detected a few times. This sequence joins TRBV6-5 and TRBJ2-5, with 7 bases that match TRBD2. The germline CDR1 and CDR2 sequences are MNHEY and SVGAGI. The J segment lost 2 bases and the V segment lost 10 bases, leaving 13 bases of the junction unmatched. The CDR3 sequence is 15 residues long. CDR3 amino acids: CATLRSGTLQETQYF. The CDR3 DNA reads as TGTGCCACATTAAGAAGCGGGACTCTTCAAGAGACCCAGTACTTC.

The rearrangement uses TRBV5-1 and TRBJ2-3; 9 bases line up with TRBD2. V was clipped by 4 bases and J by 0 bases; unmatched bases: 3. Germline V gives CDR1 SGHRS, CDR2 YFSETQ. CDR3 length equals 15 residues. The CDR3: CASSQGLASTDTQYF. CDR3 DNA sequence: TGCGCCAGCAGCCAGGGACTAGCCAGCACAGATACGCAGTATTTT.

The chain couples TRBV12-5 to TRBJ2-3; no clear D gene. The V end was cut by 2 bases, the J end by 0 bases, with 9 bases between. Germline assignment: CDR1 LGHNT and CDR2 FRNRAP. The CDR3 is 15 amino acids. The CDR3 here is CASGLPFGSTDTQYF. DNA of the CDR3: TGTGCTAGTGGTTTGCCCTTCGGTAGCACAGATACGCAGTATTTT.

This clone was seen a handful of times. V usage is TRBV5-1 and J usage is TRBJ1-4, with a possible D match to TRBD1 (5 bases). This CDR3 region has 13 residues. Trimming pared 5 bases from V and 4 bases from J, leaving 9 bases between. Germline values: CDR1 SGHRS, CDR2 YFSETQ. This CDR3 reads CASRTAYNEKLFF. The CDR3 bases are TGCGCCAGCAGGACAGCCTATAATGAAAAACTGTTTTTT.

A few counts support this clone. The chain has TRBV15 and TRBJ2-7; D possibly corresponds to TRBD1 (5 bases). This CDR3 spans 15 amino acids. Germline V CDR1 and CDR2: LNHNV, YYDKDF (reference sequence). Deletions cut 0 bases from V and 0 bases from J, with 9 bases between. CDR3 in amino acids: CATSRDIGVSYEQYF. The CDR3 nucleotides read TGTGCCACCAGCAGAGACATAGGGGTCTCCTACGAGCAGTACTTC.

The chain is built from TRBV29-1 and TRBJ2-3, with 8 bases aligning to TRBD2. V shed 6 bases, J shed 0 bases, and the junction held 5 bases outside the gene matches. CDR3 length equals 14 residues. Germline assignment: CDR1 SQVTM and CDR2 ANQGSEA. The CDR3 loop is CSVAAGASTDTQYF. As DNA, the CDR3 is TGCAGCGTCGCAGCGGGGGCTAGCACAGATACGCAGTATTTT.

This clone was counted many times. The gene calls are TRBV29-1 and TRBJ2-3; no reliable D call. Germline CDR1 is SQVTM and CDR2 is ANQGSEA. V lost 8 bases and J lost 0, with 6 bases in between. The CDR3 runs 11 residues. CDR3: CSITSTDTQYF. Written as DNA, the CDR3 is TGCAGCATTACTAGCACAGATACGCAGTATTTT.